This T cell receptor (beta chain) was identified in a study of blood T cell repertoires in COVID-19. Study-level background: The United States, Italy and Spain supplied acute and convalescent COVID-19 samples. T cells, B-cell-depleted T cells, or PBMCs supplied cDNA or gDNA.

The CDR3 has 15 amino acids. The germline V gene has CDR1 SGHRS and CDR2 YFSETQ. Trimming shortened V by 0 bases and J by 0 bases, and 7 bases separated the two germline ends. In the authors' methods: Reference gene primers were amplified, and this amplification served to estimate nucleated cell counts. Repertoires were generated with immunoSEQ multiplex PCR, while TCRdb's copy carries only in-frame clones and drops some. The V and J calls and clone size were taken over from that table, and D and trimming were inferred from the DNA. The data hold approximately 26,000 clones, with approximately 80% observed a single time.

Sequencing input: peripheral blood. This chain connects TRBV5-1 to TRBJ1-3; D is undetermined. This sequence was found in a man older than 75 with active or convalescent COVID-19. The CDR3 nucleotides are TGCGCCAGCAGCTTGGTCACTCCCTCTGGAAACACCATATATTTT. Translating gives CASSLVTPSGNTIYF.